This TCR beta chain originates from a study of Graves' ophthalmopathy and Graves' hyperthyroidism (dated by TCRdb to the late 2010s). With regard to the full study: Hyperthyroidism was defined as stable when no progression to ophthalmopathy occurred within 18 months of follow-up. TCR beta repertoire signatures were used to distinguish Graves' ophthalmopathy from Graves' hyperthyroidism and to predict progression to ophthalmopathy. In total, approximately 140 blood samples were TCR-sequenced: 43 ophthalmopathy, 75 hyperthyroidism and some 17 hyperthyroidism-to-ophthalmopathy patients. To explore V-J signatures that distinguish ophthalmopathy from hyperthyroidism, a discovery set of 100 patients was enrolled, made up of 40 to 45 with ophthalmopathy and under 65 with stable hyperthyroidism. For independent validation, a separate cohort was made up of fewer than 20 hyperthyroidism patients plus 17 patients who later progressed from hyperthyroidism to ophthalmopathy. In about six hyperthyroidism patients, the T-cell repertoires found in thyroid tissue were compared with those found in blood. Following sample collection, hyperthyroidism patients were given methimazole at a starting dose of 30 mg daily, and ophthalmopathy patients were given high-dose intravenous methylprednisolone. What the work shows at the level of the full study, not this receptor alone: Most expanded thyroid clonotypes with frequency above 0.001 were also detected in blood, suggesting blood repertoires may reflect the thyroid immune response. In validation, the model predicted ophthalmopathy progression with 70.59% sensitivity and 72.22% specificity; around twelve predicted patients were CT-confirmed with GO in a median of about 6.1 months. The 13-signature model separated ophthalmopathy from stable hyperthyroidism with approximately 85% sensitivity and 81.08% specificity in cross-validation, and 80%/75% in the test set. Sample size was not statistically predetermined, and group allocation was not concealed from the investigators.

V lost 6 bases and J lost 0 bases; the stretch between them is 20 bases long. CDR1 and CDR2 are read off the germline V gene (reference sequence) as LNHNV and YYDKDF. Including the terminal cysteine and phenylalanine, the CDR3 comprises 17 residues. The CDR3 DNA has 51 bases and is translated from base 1. Hyperthyroidism patients were newly diagnosed, with disease duration under 2 months, and aged 18 to 65 years. Anyone with other autoimmune diseases, uncontrolled infections, pregnancy or lactation was excluded from the study. Clinical symptoms, serum thyroxine, TRAb, thyroid ultrasound and orbital computed tomography formed the basis of the diagnosis. Trizol reagent was used to extract the total RNA, and its quality was then checked on an Agilent 2100 Bioanalyzer. TCR beta CDR3 regions were amplified from RNA transcripts for repertoire sequencing. The first round of RT-PCR was done with HTBI primers and the Qiagen OneStep RT-PCR kit, and was followed by a second round of multiplex PCR, then size selection and purification. The libraries underwent paired-end sequencing with 100 bp reads on an Illumina HiSeq2000. On the authors' methods: SOAPnuke was used for read processing, and reads with adapters, uncalled bases, a mean Phred below 15, or no exact constant-primer or identifier match were discarded. COPE v1.2.5 was used to merge the high-quality paired reads. Clonotypes were defined as unique nucleotide sequences and were aligned to IMGT TRB V, D and J references using MiTCR v1.1. Only V-J combinations with frequency above 0.0001 were analysed, covering 99% to 99.2% of repertoires. A TCR clonal expansion and chaos score per V-J combination was defined as the ratio of F50 clonal expansion to chaos observed in the TCRdist matrix. Welch's t-statistics and random forest were used to narrow the features down to roughly twelve V-J combinations, which were then fed into a naive Bayes classifier. The similarity between thyroid and blood repertoires was quantified using the Morisita-Horn index. Starting from the raw public reads, TCRdb applied fastp trimming at Q25, assembled clones with MiXCR and retained in-frame beta chains. A single entry per CDR3 protein holds the most common genes and DNA from its merged rows. The V and J calls come from TCRdb's annotation, not from the publication. The sample yields over a million distinct CDR3 sequences; about two fifths were counted once. Roughly 11% of the sample goes to the ten largest clones.

Comments on this clonotype: There is no known antigen for this receptor. Qualities for individual bases were not recorded, and no much larger clone is one base off.

Sequenced sample: peripheral blood or thyroid tissue (not recorded which). The source of this sequence is an adult man with Graves' hyperthyroidism. Recombination joined TRBV15 with TRBJ1-1; a weak D assignment points to TRBD1 (6 bases agree). The encoded CDR3 is CATRTEGGGFLNTEAFF. The nucleotide sequence reads as follows: TGTGCCACCAGAACAGAAGGGGGGGGCTTTCTGAACACTGAAGCTTTCTTT.